Listed below are T cell receptor beta chains from one sample, sequenced in a study of regulatory T cells in long-lasting Graves disease. TCRdb re-called the multiplex PCR reads with MiXCR, one entry per CDR3 protein. This table has 600,000 to 850,000 distinct CDR3 sequences, approximately 31% appearing once. The starting material was peripheral blood mononuclear cells (PBMCs), obtained when the disease was refractory, from a patient treated with antithyroid drugs. These receptors came from a female donor with Graves disease. Each CDR3 is given with its conserved first and last residue. Fields, in order: J gene, V gene, clone size, D gene, CDR3 DNA, CDR3 protein. The D gene is left open where the match is weak. The listing skips clone size in some rows; elsewhere it reads once, few, many or a size class.

TRBJ1-5 TRBV2 many . TGTGCCAGCAGGAACCTAAATCAGCCCCAGCATTTT CASRNLNQPQHF
TRBJ1-2 TRBV5-1 . TRBD1 TGCGCCAGCAGCTTGACGGGACAGATAAATAACTATGGCTACACCTTC CASSLTGQINNYGYTF
TRBJ2-7 TRBV11-2 few . TGTGCCAGCAGCTTTGCTTCTCGACCATACGAGCAGTACTTC CASSFASRPYEQYF
TRBJ2-5 TRBV24-1 . TRBD2 TGTGCCACCAGTGATGCGGGAGCAGAGACCCAGTACTTC CATSDAGAETQYF
TRBJ1-1 TRBV20-1 . . TGCAGTGCTAGAGATCTTAGAAGCGACAGGATGAACACTGAAGCTTTCTTT CSARDLRSDRMNTEAFF
TRBJ2-3 TRBV6-1 . . TGTGCCAGCTTCAGGGCGCCAGATACGCAGTATTTT CASFRAPDTQYF
TRBJ1-2 TRBV28 many TRBD1 TGTGCCAGCAGGGGGACAGCTTATGGCTACACCTTC CASRGTAYGYTF
TRBJ1-2 TRBV7-9 few . TGTGCCAGCAGCTTAACGGGAGGACTGCATGGCTACACCTTC CASSLTGGLHGYTF
TRBJ1-3 TRBV20-1 few TRBD1 TGCAGTGCTAGAGCCGGGACAGGGGACTTTTCTGGAAACACCATATATTTT CSARAGTGDFSGNTIYF
TRBJ1-1 TRBV29-1 . TRBD1 TGCAGCGTTGAAAAGCGGGACAGGGGGCGAATTAGTGAAGCTTTCTTT CSVEKRDRGRISEAFF
TRBJ1-2 TRBV6-1 many . TGTGCCAGCAGTGAAGCCAGCGGGACACCCAACTATGGCTACACCTTC CASSEASGTPNYGYTF
TRBJ2-5 TRBV4-1 . . TGCGCCAGCAGCCAAACCGGGACCGTGGGGGGAGAGACCCAGTACTTC CASSQTGTVGGETQYF
TRBJ1-2 TRBV28 many TRBD1 TGTGCCAGCAGTGTACCGGGACAGGGAGCCTATGGCTACACCTTC CASSVPGQGAYGYTF
TRBJ1-2 TRBV28 many . TGTGCCAGCAGTAAGGTTCCGGAAAACTATGGCTACACCTTC CASSKVPENYGYTF
TRBJ1-5 TRBV27 many . TGTGCCAGCAGTTTATTGGACAGCGGCCAGCCCCAGCATTTT CASSLLDSGQPQHF
TRBJ1-5 TRBV28 . . TGTGCCAGCAGAGAACAGGGTAATCAGCCCCAGCATTTT CASREQGNQPQHF
TRBJ1-2 TRBV7-9 many . TGTGCCAGCAGCTTCGGGGGAGAGGGAGGCTACACCTTC CASSFGGEGGYTF
TRBJ1-1 TRBV5-1 once TRBD1 TGCGCCAGCAGCTCACAACAACAGGGGGCGAACACTGAAGCTTTCTTT CASSSQQQGANTEAFF
TRBJ2-7 TRBV20-1 few . TGCAGTGCTAGAGATCTCACGAGAGAGCAGTACTTC CSARDLTREQYF
TRBJ1-5 TRBV6-1 few TRBD1 TGTGCCACTACTACCGACAGGGGAAGGGGGCAGCCCCAGCATTTT CATTTDRGRGQPQHF
TRBJ2-7 TRBV11-2 many TRBD1 TGTGCCAGCAGCCGCGGGACAGGGGGCTACGAGCAGTACTTC CASSRGTGGYEQYF
TRBJ1-2 TRBV27 few TRBD1 TGTGCCAGCAGTTCCTATTTTGCGGGACAGGGGAATGGCTACACCTTC CASSSYFAGQGNGYTF
TRBJ1-4 TRBV3-1 . . TGTGCCAGCAGCCTCGGGCCCCGGGGGGAAAAACTGTTTTTT CASSLGPRGEKLFF
TRBJ2-4 TRBV5-1 few . TGCGCCAGCAGCCCTGGTCGGAACATTCAGTACTTC CASSPGRNIQYF
TRBJ2-7 TRBV11-2 many . TGTGCCAGCAGCTTAGCCCCAGCCGACTTCTACGAGCAGTACTTC CASSLAPADFYEQYF
TRBJ1-2 TRBV28 many . TGTGCCAGCAGGCCTACCGGGATACCCTATGGCTACACCTTC CASRPTGIPYGYTF
TRBJ2-7 TRBV20-1 . TRBD2 TGCAGTGCTAGAAAGTCTAGCGGGAGGGCTTACGAGCAGTACTTC CSARKSSGRAYEQYF
TRBJ2-7 TRBV11-2 few TRBD2 TGTGCCAGCAGCTTCTCTAGCGGGCATATCTACGAGCAGTACTTC CASSFSSGHIYEQYF
TRBJ1-3 TRBV15 . TRBD1 TGTGCCACAACAGGGGCCCGCTCTGGAAACACCATATGTTTT CATTGARSGNTICF